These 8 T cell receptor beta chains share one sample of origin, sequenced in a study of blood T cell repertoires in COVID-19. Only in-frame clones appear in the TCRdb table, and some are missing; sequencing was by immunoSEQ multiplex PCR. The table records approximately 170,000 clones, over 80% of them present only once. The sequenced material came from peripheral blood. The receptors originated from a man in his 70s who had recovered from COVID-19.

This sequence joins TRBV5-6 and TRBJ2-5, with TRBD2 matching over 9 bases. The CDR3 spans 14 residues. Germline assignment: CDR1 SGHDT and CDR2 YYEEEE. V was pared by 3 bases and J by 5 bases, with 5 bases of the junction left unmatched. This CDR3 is CASSSIAGAETQYF. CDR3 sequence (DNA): TGTGCCAGCAGCTCAATAGCGGGAGCGGAGACCCAGTACTTC.

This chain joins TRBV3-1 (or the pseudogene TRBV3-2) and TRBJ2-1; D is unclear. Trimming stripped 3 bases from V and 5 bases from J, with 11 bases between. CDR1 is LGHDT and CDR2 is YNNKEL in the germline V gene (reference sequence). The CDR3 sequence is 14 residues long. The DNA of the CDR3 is TGTGCCAGCAGCCAGCCCGGGTCGGACAATGAGCAGTTCTTC. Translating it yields CASSQPGSDNEQFF.

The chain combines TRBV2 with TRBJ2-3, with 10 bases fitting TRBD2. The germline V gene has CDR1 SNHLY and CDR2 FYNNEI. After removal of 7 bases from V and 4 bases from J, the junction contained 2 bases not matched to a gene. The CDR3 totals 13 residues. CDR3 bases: TGTGCCAGCACCACTAGCGGGGCAGATACGCAGTATTTT. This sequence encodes CASTTSGADTQYF.

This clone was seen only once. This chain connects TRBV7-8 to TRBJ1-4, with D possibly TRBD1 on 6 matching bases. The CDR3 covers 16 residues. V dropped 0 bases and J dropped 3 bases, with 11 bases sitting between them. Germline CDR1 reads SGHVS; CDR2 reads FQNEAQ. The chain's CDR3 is CASSLAGGASNEKLFF. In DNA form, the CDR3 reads TGTGCCAGCAGCTTAGCGGGGGGGGCCTCTAATGAAAAACTGTTTTTT. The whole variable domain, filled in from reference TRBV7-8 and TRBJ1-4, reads GAGVSQSPRYKVAKRGQDVALRCDPISGHVSLFWYQQALGQGPEFLTYFQNEAQLDKSGLPSDRFFAERPEGSVSTLKIQRTQQEDSAVYLCASSLAGGASNEKLFFGSGTQLSVL.

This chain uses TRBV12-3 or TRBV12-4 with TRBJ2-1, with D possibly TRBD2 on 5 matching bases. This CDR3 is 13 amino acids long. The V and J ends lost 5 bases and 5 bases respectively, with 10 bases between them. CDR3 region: CASSRSGDNEQFF. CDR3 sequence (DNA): TGTGCCAGCAGTCGATCCGGGGACAATGAGCAGTTCTTC.

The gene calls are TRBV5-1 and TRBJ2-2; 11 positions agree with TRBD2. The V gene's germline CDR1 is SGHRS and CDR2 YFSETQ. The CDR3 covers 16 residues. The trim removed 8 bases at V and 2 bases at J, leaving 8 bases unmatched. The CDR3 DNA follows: TGCGCCAGTAAAACCGGGACTAGCGGTAACACCGGGGAGCTGTTTTTT. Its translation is CASKTGTSGNTGELFF.

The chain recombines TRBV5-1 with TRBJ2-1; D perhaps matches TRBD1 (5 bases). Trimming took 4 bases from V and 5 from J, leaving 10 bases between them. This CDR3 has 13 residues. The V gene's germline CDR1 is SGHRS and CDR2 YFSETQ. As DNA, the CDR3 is TGCGCCAGCAGCAGCCGACAGAACAATGAGCAGTTCTTC. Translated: CASSSRQNNEQFF. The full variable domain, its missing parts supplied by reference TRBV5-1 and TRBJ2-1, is KAGVTQTPRYLIKTRGQQVTLSCSPISGHRSVSWYQQTPGQGLQFLFEYFSETQRNKGNFPGRFSGRQFSNSRSEMNVSTLELGDSALYLCASSSRQNNEQFFGPGTRLTVL.

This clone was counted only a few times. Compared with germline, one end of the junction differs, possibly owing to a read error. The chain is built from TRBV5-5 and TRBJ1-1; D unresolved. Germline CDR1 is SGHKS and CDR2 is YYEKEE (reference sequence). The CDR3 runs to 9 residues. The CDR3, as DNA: TGTGCCAGCAGCCCCCGGGAGCTTTTC. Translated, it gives CASSPRELF.